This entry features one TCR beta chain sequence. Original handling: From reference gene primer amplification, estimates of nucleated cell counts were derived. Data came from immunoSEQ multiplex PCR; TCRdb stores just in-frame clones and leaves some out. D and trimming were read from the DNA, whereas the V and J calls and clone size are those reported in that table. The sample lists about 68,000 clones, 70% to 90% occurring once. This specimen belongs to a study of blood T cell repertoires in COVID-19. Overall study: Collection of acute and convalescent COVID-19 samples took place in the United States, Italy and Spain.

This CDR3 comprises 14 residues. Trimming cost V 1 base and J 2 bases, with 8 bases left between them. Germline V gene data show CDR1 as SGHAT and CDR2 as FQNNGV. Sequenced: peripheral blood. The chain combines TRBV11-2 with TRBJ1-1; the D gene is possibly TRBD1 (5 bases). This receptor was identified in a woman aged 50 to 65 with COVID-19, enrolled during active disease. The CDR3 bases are TGTGCCAGCAGCTTAGGGGGCAGCAACACTGAAGCTTTCTTT. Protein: CASSLGGSNTEAFF.